This TCR beta chain is drawn from a study of blood T cell repertoires in COVID-19. Study summary: Nucleic acid was either cDNA or gDNA, and it came from T cells, B-cell-depleted T cells, or PBMCs.

Germline assignment: CDR1 SGHVS and CDR2 FQNEAQ. V shed 4 bases and J 6 bases; nucleotides not matched to a gene: 7. CDR3 length: 15 amino acids. As handled by the study authors: The authors estimated nucleated cell counts from reference gene primer amplification. The table came from immunoSEQ multiplex PCR; TCRdb's copy has only in-frame clones and leaves some out. The D gene and trimming were derived from the DNA, and the V and J assignments and clone size from that table. The data contain 95,000 to 150,000 clones, roughly 89% of them seen just once; the ten biggest clones take up 3.5% to 5%. This clonotype was sampled from a man in his forties or fifties with acute or convalescent COVID-19. J is TRBJ2-1 and V is TRBV7-8; 9 nucleotides align to TRBD1. Sequenced: peripheral blood. Here the CDR3 reads CASSSGTGLFNEQFF. CDR3 nucleotide sequence: TGTGCCAGCAGCTCCGGGACAGGGCTTTTCAATGAGCAGTTCTTC.